This TCR beta chain is drawn from a study of T-cell memory formation after mild COVID-19. MiXCR, applied by TCRdb to the 5' RACE reads, yields one record per CDR3 protein. The sample includes approximately 260,000 distinct CDR3 sequences, roughly 18% seen only once; the top ten take about 23%. V gave up 6 bases and J gave up 6 bases; unmatched junction bases: 6. Germline values: CDR1 DFQATT, CDR2 SNEGSKA (reference sequence). The CDR3 consists of 14 residues. In its sample, this clonotype was seen a few times. What was sequenced was PBMCs or a T cell subset sorted from them (not recorded which). The sequence came from a man aged 18 to 35 who had mild COVID-19 (a few samples of this study predate the infection). Cell type and time point are not known. V gene TRBV20-1 combines with J gene TRBJ1-6, with 9 nucleotides matching TRBD1. The CDR3 nucleotides read TGCAGTGCCTCGGACAGGGGCATTAATTCACCCCTCCACTTT. The encoded protein is CSASDRGINSPLHF.